This T cell receptor (beta chain) originates from a study of PD-1 blockade in classical Hodgkin lymphoma. Study-wide results and caveats: The CD4+ diversity rise by C4D1 was clearest in complete responders.

Every patient relapsed after autologous stem cell transplantation, and brentuximab vedotin exposure varied. For this clone: Its cognate antigen is unknown.

Sequencing used immunoSEQ multiplex PCR; TCRdb keeps in-frame clones, though not all of them. This sample carries 13,000 or so clones, around 85% of them seen once, and the ten largest clones take about 25%. Germline-derived CDR1 and CDR2 are SNHLY and FYNNEI. This CDR3 is built from 14 residues. Deletions cut 7 bases from V and 2 bases from J, with 13 bases between. The chain is built from TRBV2 and TRBJ2-3; D not resolved. The input for sequencing was peripheral blood mononuclear cells (PBMCs), taken at baseline. This clonotype was obtained from a human donor with classical Hodgkin lymphoma. The CDR3 loop reads CASIGPYDTDTQYF. For the CDR3, the DNA is TGTGCCAGCATTGGACCCTACGACACAGATACGCAGTATTTT.